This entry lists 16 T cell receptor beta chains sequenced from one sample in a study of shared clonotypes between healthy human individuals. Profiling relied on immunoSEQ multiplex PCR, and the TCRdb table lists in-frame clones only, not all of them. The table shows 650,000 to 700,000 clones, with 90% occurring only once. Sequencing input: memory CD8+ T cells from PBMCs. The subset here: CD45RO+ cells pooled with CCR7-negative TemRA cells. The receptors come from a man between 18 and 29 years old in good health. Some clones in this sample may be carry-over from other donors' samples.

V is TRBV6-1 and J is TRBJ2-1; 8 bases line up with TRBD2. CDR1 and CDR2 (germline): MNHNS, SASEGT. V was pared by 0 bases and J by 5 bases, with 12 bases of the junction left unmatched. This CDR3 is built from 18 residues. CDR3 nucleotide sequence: TGTGCCAGCAGTGAAGCCCCCCCGGGGGGGGAGGGCAACAATGAGCAGTTCTTC. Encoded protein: CASSEAPPGGEGNNEQFF.

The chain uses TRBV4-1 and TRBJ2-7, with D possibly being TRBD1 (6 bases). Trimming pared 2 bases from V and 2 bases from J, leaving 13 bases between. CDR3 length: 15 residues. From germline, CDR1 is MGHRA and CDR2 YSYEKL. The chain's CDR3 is CASSQRGGIAYEQYF. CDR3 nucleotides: TGCGCCAGCAGCCAACGAGGGGGTATAGCCTACGAGCAGTACTTC.

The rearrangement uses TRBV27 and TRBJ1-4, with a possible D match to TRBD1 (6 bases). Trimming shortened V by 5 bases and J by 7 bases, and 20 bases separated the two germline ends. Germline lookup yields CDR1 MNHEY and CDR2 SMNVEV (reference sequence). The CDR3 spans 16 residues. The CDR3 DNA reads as TGTGCCAGCAGTGGGGGGGCGGGCCAGGGAATTGAAAAACTGTTTTTT. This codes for CASSGGAGQGIEKLFF.

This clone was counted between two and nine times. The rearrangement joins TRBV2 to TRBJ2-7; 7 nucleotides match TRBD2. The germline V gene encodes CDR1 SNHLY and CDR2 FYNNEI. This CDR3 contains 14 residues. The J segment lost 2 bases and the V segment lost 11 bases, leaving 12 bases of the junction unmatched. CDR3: CAGASGGGAYEQYF. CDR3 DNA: TGTGCCGGGGCTAGCGGAGGCGGGGCCTACGAGCAGTACTTC.

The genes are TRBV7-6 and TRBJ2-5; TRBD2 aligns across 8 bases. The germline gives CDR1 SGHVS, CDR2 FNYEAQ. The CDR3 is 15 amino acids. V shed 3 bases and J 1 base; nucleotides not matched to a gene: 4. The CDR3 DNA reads TGTGCCAGCAGCTTCCAGCGGGGGTTCCAAGAGACCCAGTACTTC. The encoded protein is CASSFQRGFQETQYF.

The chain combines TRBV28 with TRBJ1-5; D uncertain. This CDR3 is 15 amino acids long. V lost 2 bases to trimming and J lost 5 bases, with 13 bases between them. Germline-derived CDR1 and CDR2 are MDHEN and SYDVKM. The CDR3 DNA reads TGTGCCAGCAGTTTAGGGAGAAGGGCGGATCAGCCCCAGCATTTT. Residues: CASSLGRRADQPQHF.

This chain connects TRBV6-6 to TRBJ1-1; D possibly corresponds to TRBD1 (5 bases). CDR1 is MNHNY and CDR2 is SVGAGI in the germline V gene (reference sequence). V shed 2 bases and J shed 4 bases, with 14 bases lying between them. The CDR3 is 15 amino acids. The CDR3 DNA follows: TGTGCCAGCAGTTACCCCCAGGGCCGGTTCACTGAAGCTTTCTTT. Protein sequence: CASSYPQGRFTEAFF.

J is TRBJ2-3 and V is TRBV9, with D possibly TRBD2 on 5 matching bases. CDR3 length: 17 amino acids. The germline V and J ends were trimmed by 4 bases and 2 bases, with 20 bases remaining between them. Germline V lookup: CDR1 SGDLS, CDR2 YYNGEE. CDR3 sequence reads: CASSPEGRGFLTDTQYF. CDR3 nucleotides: TGTGCCAGCAGCCCCGAGGGCCGAGGATTTCTCACAGATACGCAGTATTTT.

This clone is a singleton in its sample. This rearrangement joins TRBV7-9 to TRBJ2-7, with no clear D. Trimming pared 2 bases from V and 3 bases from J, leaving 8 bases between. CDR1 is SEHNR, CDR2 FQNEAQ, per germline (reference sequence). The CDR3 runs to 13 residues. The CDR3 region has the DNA TGTGCCAGCAGCTTACCGGCTAGCTACGAGCAGTACTTC. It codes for CASSLPASYEQYF.

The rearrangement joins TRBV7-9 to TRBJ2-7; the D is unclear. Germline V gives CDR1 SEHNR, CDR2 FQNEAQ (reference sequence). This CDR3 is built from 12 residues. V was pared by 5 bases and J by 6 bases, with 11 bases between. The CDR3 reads CASSPSPGEQYF. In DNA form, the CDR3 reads TGTGCCAGCAGCCCATCCCCCGGCGAGCAGTACTTC.

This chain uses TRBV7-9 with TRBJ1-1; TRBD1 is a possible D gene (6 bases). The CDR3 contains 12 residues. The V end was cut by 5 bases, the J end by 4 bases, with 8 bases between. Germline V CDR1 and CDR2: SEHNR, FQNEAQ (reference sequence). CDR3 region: CASSQGGTEAFF. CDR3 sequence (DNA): TGTGCCAGCAGCCAAGGGGGCACTGAAGCTTTCTTT.

CDR3 residues: CASSSGLAGGPSDTQYF. The CDR3 nucleotides read TGTGCCAGCAGCTCCGGACTAGCGGGAGGGCCATCAGATACGCAGTATTTT. The chain joins TRBV13 to TRBJ2-3, with TRBD2 matching 15 bases. Germline V gene sequence: CDR1 PRHDT, CDR2 FYEKMQ (reference sequence). The ends lost 4 bases at V and 4 bases at J; junction bases unmatched: 6. This CDR3 is built from 17 residues.

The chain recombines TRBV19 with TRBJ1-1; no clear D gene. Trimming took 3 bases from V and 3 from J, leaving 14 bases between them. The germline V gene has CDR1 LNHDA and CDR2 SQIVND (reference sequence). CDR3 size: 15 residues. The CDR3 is CASSILYGVHTEAFF. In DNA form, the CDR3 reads TGTGCCAGTAGTATTCTTTATGGGGTCCACACTGAAGCTTTCTTT.

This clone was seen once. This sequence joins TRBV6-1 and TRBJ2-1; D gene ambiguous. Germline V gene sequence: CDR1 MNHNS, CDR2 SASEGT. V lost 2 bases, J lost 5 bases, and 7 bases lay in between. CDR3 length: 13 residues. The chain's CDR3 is CASSEWPNNEQFF. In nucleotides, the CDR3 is TGTGCCAGCAGTGAATGGCCAAACAATGAGCAGTTCTTC.

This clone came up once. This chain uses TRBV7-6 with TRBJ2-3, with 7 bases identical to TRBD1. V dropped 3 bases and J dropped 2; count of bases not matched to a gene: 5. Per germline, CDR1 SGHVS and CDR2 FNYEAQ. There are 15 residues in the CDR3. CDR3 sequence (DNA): TGTGCCAGCAGCTTCTCTGGGACAGTCACAGATACGCAGTATTTT. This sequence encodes CASSFSGTVTDTQYF.

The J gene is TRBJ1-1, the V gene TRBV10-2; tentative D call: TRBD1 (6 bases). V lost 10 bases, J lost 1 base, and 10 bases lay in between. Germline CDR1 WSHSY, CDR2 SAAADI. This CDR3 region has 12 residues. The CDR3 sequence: CATSQGNTEAFF. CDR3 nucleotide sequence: TGCGCCACCTCACAGGGGAACACTGAAGCTTTCTTT.